What follows are 10 T cell receptor beta chains derived from one specimen sequenced in a study of regulatory T cells in long-lasting Graves disease (dated by TCRdb to 2020 to 2022). This specimen's time point label, interpreted: newly diagnosed GD, antithyroid drugs for less than 3 months. For both TCR sequencing and RNA sequencing, RNA was extracted from PBMCs in TRIzol. Library preparation used multiplex PCR. TCRdb lists the instrument as Illumina HiSeq 4000. CDR3 regions were amplified by Arm-PCR with iRepertoire HTBI primers to construct TCR beta libraries. In-frame beta chains were kept once TCRdb had trimmed the public reads at Q25 with fastp and called clones with MiXCR. Every CDR3 protein is listed once, alongside the most common genes and DNA of its rows. This sample gives about 200,000 distinct CDR3 sequences in total; roughly a fifth of them show up just once. The ten largest clones add up to 10% to 15% of the sample.

The data were also submitted as part of a second study, on T cells in Graves' hyperthyroidism and ophthalmopathy.

The sequencing here drew on peripheral blood mononuclear cells (PBMCs), taken at new diagnosis, from a patient treated with antithyroid drugs. These receptors were taken from a woman in her thirties with Graves disease. Donor details come from another sample of the same person, matched by shared clones.

As concerns this clonotype: Possible read error: a much larger clone is one base away. This CDR3 is missing its conserved last phenylalanine or tryptophan, likely due to a read error. V usage is TRBV7-3 and J usage is TRBJ2-1; 7 bases match TRBD2. CDR1 and CDR2 from the germline V gene are SGHTA and FQGTGA. V gave up 2 bases and J gave up 2 bases; unmatched junction bases: 3. The CDR3 is 15 amino acids. CDR3 protein: CASSLWGGAYNEQFY. The CDR3 DNA is TGTGCCAGCAGCTTATGGGGGGGTGCCTACAATGAGCAGTTCTAC.

The chain uses TRBV2 and TRBJ2-3; TRBD1 might be the D (6 bases). Trimming removed 6 bases from V and 10 bases from J, with 11 bases in between. The CDR3 contains 11 residues. The germline V gene encodes CDR1 SNHLY and CDR2 FYNNEI. CDR3 loop: CASRRTVSQYF. For the CDR3, the DNA is TGTGCCAGCAGACGGACAGTATCGCAGTATTTT.

The table lists this clonotype with many counts. The chain employs TRBV3-1 and TRBJ1-2; D gene unclear. V shed 4 bases and J shed 0 bases, with 9 bases lying between them. Germline V CDR1 and CDR2: LGHDT, YNNKEL (reference sequence). This CDR3 is 14 amino acids long. CDR3 DNA: TGTGCCAGCAGCCCGCTCGGGACTAACTATGGCTACACCTTC. It is translated as CASSPLGTNYGYTF.

This clonotype came up many times. The V call is TRBV13, the J call TRBJ2-7, with D uncertain. Germline CDR1 and CDR2: PRHDT and FYEKMQ (reference sequence). Trimming took off 6 bases at V and 2 bases at J, with 14 bases between the two ends. The CDR3 is 14 amino acids. CDR3 region: CASSPIREPYEQYF. In nucleotides, the CDR3 is TGTGCCAGCAGTCCTATAAGGGAACCCTACGAGCAGTACTTC.

The chain combines TRBV12-3 or TRBV12-4 with TRBJ1-4; 10 bases are a match to TRBD1. V lost 7 bases to trimming and J lost 4 bases; unmatched junction nucleotides: 12. The CDR3 sequence is 17 residues long. This CDR3 is CASTPDRDRGLNEKLFF. As DNA, the CDR3 is TGTGCCAGCACCCCGGACCGGGACAGGGGACTTAATGAAAAACTGTTTTTT.

Ten or more counts support this clonotype. This rearrangement joins TRBV6-1 to TRBJ2-2; TRBD2 matches at 8 bases. CDR1 is MNHNS, CDR2 SASEGT, per germline. The CDR3 extends over 17 amino acids. The V segment lost 6 bases and the J segment 2 bases; nucleotides outside the gene matches: 11. The CDR3 sequence: CASRRTRLATNTGELFF. The CDR3, as DNA: TGTGCCAGCAGAAGGACACGACTAGCGACCAACACCGGGGAGCTGTTTTTT.

This clonotype was found many times. The J gene is TRBJ1-5, the V gene TRBV28; perhaps TRBD1 as D (6 bases). Germline V gene lookup returns CDR1 MDHEN and CDR2 SYDVKM. The CDR3 sequence is 15 residues long. V was shortened by 6 bases and J by 4 bases, with 16 bases between the two germline ends. As DNA, the CDR3 is TGTGCCAGCAGGCCGGGACAAATGAATAATCAGCCCCAGCATTTT. This gives the protein CASRPGQMNNQPQHF.

This clonotype was seen more than once but under ten times. The CDR3 nucleotides read TGTGCCAGCAGCTCGTCCCGATTTGGTACTGAAGCTTTCTTT. It is translated as CASSSSRFGTEAFF. The chain recombines TRBV9 with TRBJ1-1; D remains ambiguous. Germline V CDR1 and CDR2: SGDLS, YYNGEE. The V end was cut by 4 bases, the J end by 5 bases, with 15 bases between. This CDR3 contains 14 residues.

The V gene is TRBV18, the J gene TRBJ1-1, with 9 bases aligning to TRBD1. Germline assignment: CDR1 KGHSH and CDR2 LQKENI. The trim removed 4 bases at V and 0 bases at J, leaving 9 bases unmatched. CDR3 length: 17 amino acids. The CDR3 region is CASSLGQGSPMNTEAFF. CDR3 bases: TGTGCCAGCTCACTAGGACAGGGGAGCCCGATGAACACTGAAGCTTTCTTT.

This clonotype was counted ten times or more. DNA of the CDR3: TGTGCCAGCAGCTTGGGTCCGCTCCTTGGGGGATCCTACGAGCAGTACTTC. It is translated as CASSLGPLLGGSYEQYF. V is TRBV5-6 and J is TRBJ2-7; either TRBD1 or TRBD2 may supply D (5 bases each). This CDR3 is built from 17 residues. Germline V gene data show CDR1 as SGHDT and CDR2 as YYEEEE. V was shortened by 0 bases and J by 1 base, with 17 bases between the two germline ends.